This is a list of T cell receptor beta chains from one sample in a study of long-term antiretroviral therapy in people with HIV. The protocol was immunoSEQ multiplex PCR, while the TCRdb copy is restricted to in-frame clones and leaves out a portion. The sample holds approximately 45,000 clones, roughly 86% seen once. The starting material was unsorted PBMCs, obtained 0.1 years before starting antiretroviral therapy. All receptors derive from a woman aged 45-59 years with HIV. The CDR3 runs from the conserved cysteine through the conserved F or W.

TRBV6-1,TRBJ1-2,CASSAIGGAGGYTF
TRBV7-9,TRBJ1-2,CASSLEGSGYTF
TRBV19,TRBJ2-5,CASSRQGQETQYF
TRBV7-9,TRBJ2-7,CASSLDPNYYEQYF
TRBV7-6,TRBJ2-1,CASSILDRDSNEQFF
TRBV29-1,.,CSARGGGAGIYEQYF
TRBV5-6,TRBJ2-3,CASITSRGDTQYF
TRBV2,TRBJ2-2,CASERAGRAGELFF
TRBV4-2,TRBJ1-5,CASSQDQYRGRDQPQHF
TRBV5-1,TRBJ2-7,CASRFSSSATYEQYF
TRBV29-1,TRBJ2-7,CSVEEDGYEQYF
TRBV4-2,TRBJ1-2,CASSQDPAVGGGYTF
TRBV6-1,TRBJ2-2,CASSELAGVTGELFF
TRBV7-8,TRBJ2-7,CASSITYGTGTYEQYF
TRBV6-1,TRBJ1-1,CASSRGLEAFF
TRBV10-2,TRBJ2-6,CASSKYAAYSGANVLTF
TRBV6-4,TRBJ2-2,CASSRLINTGELFF
TRBV18,TRBJ1-3,CASSPFGQGRSGNTIYF
TRBV5-1,TRBJ1-3,CASSLKGPDSGNTIYF
TRBV9,TRBJ2-7,CASSGDSDYEQYF
TRBV2,TRBJ2-7,CASSELRGDEQYF
TRBV6-6,TRBJ1-3,CASTSSGNTIYF
TRBV19,TRBJ2-3,CASRPRQGGNTQYF
TRBV7-2,TRBJ1-3,CASSIQTPRGGNTIYF
TRBV10-1,TRBJ2-2,CASSESGVGTGELFF
TRBV6-1,TRBJ2-2,CASILAVNTGELFF
TRBV30,TRBJ2-1,CAWSSGVSYNEQFF
TRBV30,TRBJ1-1,CAWSQETEAFF
TRBV7-9,TRBJ1-1,CASSLAYSGGTMNTEAFF
TRBV11-2,TRBJ2-7,CASSLGPSGSYEQYF
TRBV5-6,TRBJ1-2,CASSPGQGGGDGYTF
TRBV28,TRBJ1-1,CASSLDLVNTEAFF
TRBV21-1,TRBJ1-6,CASSKVSDSSSYNSPLHF
TRBV4-1,TRBJ1-6,CASTPGGTVSSYNSPLHF
TRBV18,TRBJ1-1,CASSQIPGQGAEAFF
TRBV5-1,TRBJ1-2,CASSRGTGPAYGYTF
TRBV5-6,TRBJ2-7,CASSLFLSYEQYF